This T cell receptor (beta chain) stems from a study of T cell changes during pregnancy in multiple sclerosis. Assay: immunoSEQ multiplex PCR; the TCRdb copy retains only in-frame clones and omits some. This repertoire shows about 89,000 clones, 92% found once; its top ten account for more than 2%. CDR3 length: 13 amino acids. Germline assignment: CDR1 MDHEN and CDR2 SYDVKM. J lost 6 bases, V lost 5 bases, and 6 bases had no gene match. The clonotype was recovered from a female donor in good health, enrolled as a control in a pregnancy study. This chain connects TRBV28 to TRBJ2-5, with TRBD2 identical over 7 bases. The sample was peripheral blood, taken after pregnancy. CDR3 bases: TGTGCCAGCAGTCGGACTAGTTTGAAGACCCAGTACTTC. It yields the protein CASSRTSLKTQYF.